The 6 T cell receptor beta chains below were found in one sample sequenced in a study of T cells in localized non-small cell lung cancer. Produced via immunoSEQ multiplex PCR; TCRdb's table is partial and in-frame only. The sample records 1,500 to 2,000 clones, over 20% being singletons. The sample was normal lung tissue next to the tumor, taken before any cancer treatment. Receptor source: a female donor aged 60 or older with stage I squamous cell lung carcinoma.

This clone qualifies as medium-sized. This sequence joins TRBV11-3 and TRBJ1-2; 9 bases are shared with TRBD1. The V gene's germline CDR1 is SGHNT and CDR2 YENEEA. The CDR3 runs 14 residues. Losses at the gene ends were 1 base for V and 8 bases for J; bases not matched to a gene: 5. CDR3 nucleotide sequence: TGTGCCAGCAGCTTAGGGGACAGGGCGAGGGGCTACACCTTC. Translation gives CASSLGDRARGYTF. The whole variable domain, remainder taken from reference TRBV11-3 and TRBJ1-2, is EAGVVQSPRYKIIEKKQPVAFWCNPISGHNTLYWYLQNLGQGPELLIRYENEEAVDDSQLPKDRFSAERLKGVDSTLKIQPAELGDSAVYLCASSLGDRARGYTFGSGTRLTVV.

The chain is built from TRBV6-8 and TRBJ1-2; 8 positions match TRBD1. In germline, CDR1 is MNHGY, CDR2 SAAAGT. This CDR3 comprises 16 residues. V shed 10 bases, J shed 8 bases, and the junction held 21 bases outside the gene matches. The CDR3 DNA reads TGTGCCACCCCACTCGGACCCGGGACAGGACCGGCGGGCTACACCTTC. Encoded protein: CATPLGPGTGPAGYTF.

Only a few counts were recorded for this clone. This chain uses TRBV19 with TRBJ2-2; the D is unclear. This CDR3 region has 15 residues. Germline V gene data show CDR1 as LNHDA and CDR2 as SQIVND (reference sequence). With 11 bases removed from V and 5 bases from J, the gap between germline ends came to 21 bases. For the CDR3, the DNA is TGTGCCGGTGTTCGCAGTCCGGTTAGTACCGGGGAGCTGTTTTTT. This translates into CAGVRSPVSTGELFF.

This clone was picked up a small number of times. The rearrangement joins TRBV4-1 to TRBJ2-2, with TRBD1 matching over 9 bases. The germline CDR1 and CDR2 sequences are MGHRA and YSYEKL. The trim removed 1 base at V and 5 bases at J, leaving 2 bases unmatched. This CDR3 has 15 amino acids. CDR3 region: CASSQGTGVTGELFF. Written as DNA, the CDR3 is TGCGCCAGCAGCCAAGGGACAGGGGTGACCGGGGAGCTGTTTTTT.

This clone turned up a few times. The CDR3, as DNA: TGTGCCAGCAGTGAAGCAGCGGGGGGGCAATGGTTTCAGCAGTTCTTC. It encodes CASSEAAGGQWFQQFF. The V and J genes are TRBV6-1 and TRBJ2-1; 10 nucleotides line up with TRBD2. This CDR3 is built from 16 residues. Germline V gene lookup returns CDR1 MNHNS and CDR2 SASEGT. V was clipped by 0 bases and J by 11 bases; unmatched bases: 10.

This clone was counted a few times. This chain uses TRBV15 with TRBJ1-4, with 9 bases lining up with TRBD1. Germline CDR1 reads LNHNV; CDR2 reads YYDKDF (reference sequence). Trimming at V came to 5 bases and at J to 4 bases, leaving 5 bases not matched to a gene. The CDR3 is 15 amino acids. The CDR3 bases are TGTGCCACCAGCTCATACAGGGGGCATAATGAAAAACTGTTTTTT. It translates to CATSSYRGHNEKLFF.